This paragraph reports one TCR beta chain. Antigen: not known. The V segment lost 8 bases and the J segment 5 bases; nucleotides outside the gene matches: 6. CDR3 size: 13 residues. The data are from a study of blood T cells in healthy people across ages. Findings and caveats of the study: Per million T cells, TCR beta diversity dropped roughly linearly as age increased.

It was with a sample-barcoded 5' primer and a J-beta primer mix that a second PCR of roughly 7 to 12 cycles was run. Via MiXCR, TCRdb re-called the 5' RACE reads, giving one row per CDR3 protein. The table includes about 800,000 distinct CDR3 sequences, roughly 25% detected once. The same sample was also used in a study of T cells of mothers and their children. That source reports: Samples were obtained from a few healthy Caucasian mothers and their six children.

The TCR comes from a boy aged 10-17 years in good health. The chain combines TRBV12-3 or TRBV12-4 with TRBJ1-2; 9 nucleotides match TRBD1. Specimen: blood. CDR3 amino acids: CASRTGGAYGYTF. In DNA, the CDR3 is TGTGCCAGCCGAACAGGGGGCGCGTATGGCTACACCTTC.